The rows below give T cell receptor beta chains drawn from one sample of a study of cytomegalovirus exposure and HLA in healthy donors. Here immunoSEQ multiplex PCR was the method, and the copy in TCRdb shows in-frame clones only, minus some. The sample includes about 170,000 clones, over 80% of them seen just once. Material for sequencing was PBMCs. These receptor sequences come from a woman between 45 and 65 years old in good health and CMV-seropositive. The CDR3 runs from the conserved cysteine through the conserved F or W. A D gene is named only where the DNA matches it firmly. Clone size is shown for a subset of rows, as once, few, many or a class of expanded clone.

TRBJ1-1 TRBV7-2 - TRBD1 TGTGCCAGCAGCCTGACAGGGGTGGGCACTGAAGCTTTCTTT CASSLTGVGTEAFF
TRBJ1-2 TRBV7-2 - TRBD1 TGTGCCAGCAGCTCTAGACTCCCGACAGGGGGCCACTATGGCTACACCTTC CASSSRLPTGGHYGYTF
TRBJ1-2 TRBV5-4 once TRBD1 TGTGCCAGCAGCGCTGGGACAGCTTCTAACTATGGCTACACCTTC CASSAGTASNYGYTF
TRBJ2-6 TRBV5-8 - - TGTGCCAGCAGCTCAATCAGGGTCTACGGGGCCAACGTCCTGACTTTC CASSSIRVYGANVLTF
TRBJ2-3 TRBV30 - TRBD1 TGTGCCTGGAGTGCCCGAACAGGGGAGAGCACAGATACGCAGTATTTT CAWSARTGESTDTQYF
TRBJ1-1 TRBV28 few - TGTGCCAGCAGTCTCTTCGGCGAGGACACTGAAGCTTTCTTT CASSLFGEDTEAFF
TRBJ2-1 TRBV7-2 few TRBD2 TGTGCCAGCAGCTCCTGGACTAGCGGGTACAATGAGCAGTTCTTC CASSSWTSGYNEQFF
TRBJ1-1 TRBV7-9 few TRBD1 TGTGCCAGCAGCTTGGCGGGACAGGTCGGGACTGAAGCTTTCTTT CASSLAGQVGTEAFF
TRBJ2-5 TRBV7-8 - - TGTGCCAGCAGGCGGGACGGAGAGACCCAGTACTTC CASRRDGETQYF
TRBJ1-2 TRBV27 - TRBD1 TGTGCCAGCAGTTCCCCCGGGCAGGGGGGCGGCTACACCTTC CASSSPGQGGGYTF